The entry that follows covers one TCR beta chain sequence. Its antigen is still unknown. The data were taken from a study of T cell responses to AZD1222 COVID-19 vaccine. Study results and caveats: Unmutated variant regions are reportedly the target of nearly half of TCRs that are spike-specific. Repertoires were obtained solely post-peak T cell response.

V was clipped by 5 bases and J by 4 bases; unmatched bases: 8. Germline CDR1 SGDLS, CDR2 YYNGEE. The CDR3 is 15 residues long. Second-dose intervals near 4 or 12 weeks were combined. Profiling relied on immunoSEQ multiplex PCR, and the TCRdb table lists in-frame clones only, not all of them. The table lists approximately 150,000 clones, about nine tenths of them singletons, with around 1.6% in the top ten. Sequenced here: peripheral blood, sampled 28 days after the second AZD1222 dose. The receptor's source is an adult who received the AZD1222 COVID-19 vaccine. The gene calls are TRBV9 and TRBJ2-2, with 7 bases that match TRBD2. CDR3 sequence reads: CASSRTSAVTGELFF. The CDR3 nucleotides read TGTGCCAGCAGTCGCACTAGCGCCGTCACCGGGGAGCTGTTTTTT.